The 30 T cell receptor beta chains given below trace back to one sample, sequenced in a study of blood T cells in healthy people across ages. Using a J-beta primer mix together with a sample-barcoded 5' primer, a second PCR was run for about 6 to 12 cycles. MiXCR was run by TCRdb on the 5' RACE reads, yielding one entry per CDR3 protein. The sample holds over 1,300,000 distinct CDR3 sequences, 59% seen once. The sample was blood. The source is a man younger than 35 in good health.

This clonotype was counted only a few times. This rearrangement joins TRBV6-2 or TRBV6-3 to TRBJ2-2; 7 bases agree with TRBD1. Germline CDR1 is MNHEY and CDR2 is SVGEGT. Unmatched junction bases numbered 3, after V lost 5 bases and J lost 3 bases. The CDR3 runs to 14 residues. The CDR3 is CASSRGGDTGELFF. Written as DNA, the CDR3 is TGTGCCAGCAGTAGAGGGGGCGACACCGGGGAGCTGTTTTTT.

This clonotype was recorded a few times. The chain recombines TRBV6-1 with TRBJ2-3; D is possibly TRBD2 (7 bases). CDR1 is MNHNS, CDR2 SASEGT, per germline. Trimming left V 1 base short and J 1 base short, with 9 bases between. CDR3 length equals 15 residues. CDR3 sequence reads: CASSEVGGGTDTQYF. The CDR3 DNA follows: TGTGCCAGCAGTGAAGTAGGGGGGGGCACAGATACGCAGTATTTT.

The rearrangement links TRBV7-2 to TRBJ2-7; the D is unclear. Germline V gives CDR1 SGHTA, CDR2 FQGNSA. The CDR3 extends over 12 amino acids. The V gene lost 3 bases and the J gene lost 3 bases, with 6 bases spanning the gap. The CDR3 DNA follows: TGTGCCAGCAGCTTTTTCAGCTACGAGCAGTACTTC. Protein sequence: CASSFFSYEQYF. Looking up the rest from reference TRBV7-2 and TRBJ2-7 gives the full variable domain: GAGVSQSPSNKVTEKGKDVELRCDPISGHTALYWYRQSLGQGLEFLIYFQGNSAPDKSGLPSDRFSAERTGGSVSTLTIQRTQQEDSAVYLCASSFFSYEQYFGPGTRLTVT.

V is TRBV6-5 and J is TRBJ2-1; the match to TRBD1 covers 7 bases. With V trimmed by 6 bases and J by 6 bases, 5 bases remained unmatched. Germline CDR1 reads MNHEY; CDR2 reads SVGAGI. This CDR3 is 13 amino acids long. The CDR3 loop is CASRKGARNEQFF. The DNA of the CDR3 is TGTGCCAGCAGAAAGGGGGCGCGCAATGAGCAGTTCTTC.

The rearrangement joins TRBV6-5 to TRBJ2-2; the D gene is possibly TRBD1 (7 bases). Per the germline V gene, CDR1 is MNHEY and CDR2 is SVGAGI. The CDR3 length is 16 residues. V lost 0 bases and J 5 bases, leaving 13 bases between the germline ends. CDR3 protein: CASSYSVPGGTGELFF. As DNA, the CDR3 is TGTGCCAGCAGTTACTCAGTCCCAGGGGGGACCGGGGAGCTGTTTTTT.

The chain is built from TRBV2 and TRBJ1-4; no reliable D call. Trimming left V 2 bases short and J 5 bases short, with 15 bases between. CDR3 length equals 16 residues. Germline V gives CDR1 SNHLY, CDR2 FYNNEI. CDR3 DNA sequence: TGTGCCAGCAGTGAACGTGGGGTTCCTATAAATGAAAAACTGTTTTTT. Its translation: CASSERGVPINEKLFF.

CDR3 nucleotides: TGCGCCAGCAAGTCCCACACCGGGGAGCTGTTTTTT. Residues: CASKSHTGELFF. The rearrangement joins TRBV4-1 to TRBJ2-2; D gene ambiguous. Trimming removed 7 bases at V and 3 bases at J, with 6 bases between. This CDR3 comprises 12 residues. Germline V gene data show CDR1 as MGHRA and CDR2 as YSYEKL.

The CDR3 reads CASSQNPGLVYGGGTDTQYF. The CDR3, as DNA: TGTGCCAGCAGCCAAAACCCGGGACTAGTGTACGGCGGGGGCACAGATACGCAGTATTTT. The V gene is TRBV14, the J gene TRBJ2-3, with 8 bases aligning to TRBD2. V lost 2 bases to trimming and J lost 1 base; unmatched junction nucleotides: 17. The CDR3 loop spans 20 amino acids. Germline V gene data show CDR1 as SGHDN and CDR2 as FVKESK.

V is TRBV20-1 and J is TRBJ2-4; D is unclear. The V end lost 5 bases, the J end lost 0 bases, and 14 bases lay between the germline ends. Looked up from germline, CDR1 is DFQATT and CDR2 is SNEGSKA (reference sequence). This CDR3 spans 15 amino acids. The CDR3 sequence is CSALDRIIAKNIQYF. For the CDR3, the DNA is TGCAGTGCTTTGGACCGGATTATAGCCAAAAACATTCAGTACTTC.

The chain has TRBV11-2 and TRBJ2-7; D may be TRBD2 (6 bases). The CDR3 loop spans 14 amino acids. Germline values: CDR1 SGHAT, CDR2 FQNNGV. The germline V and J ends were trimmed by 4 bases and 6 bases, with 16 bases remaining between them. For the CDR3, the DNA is TGTGCCAGCAGCTACACCAGGAGGGAGCGCGAGCAGTACTTC. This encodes CASSYTRREREQYF.

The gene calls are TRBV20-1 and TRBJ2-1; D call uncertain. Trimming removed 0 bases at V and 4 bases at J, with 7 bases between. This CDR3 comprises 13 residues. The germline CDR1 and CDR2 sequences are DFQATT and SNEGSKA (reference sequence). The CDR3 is CSARDRLYNEQFF. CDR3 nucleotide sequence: TGCAGTGCTAGAGATCGGCTTTACAATGAGCAGTTCTTC.

CDR3 coding DNA: TGCGCCAGCAGCCACAGACAAGACTCCTACAATGAGCAGTTCTTC. It is translated as CASSHRQDSYNEQFF. The rearrangement uses TRBV4-1 and TRBJ2-1; D remains unclear. Trimming removed 3 bases at V and 0 bases at J, with 9 bases between. Germline V CDR1 and CDR2: MGHRA, YSYEKL. The CDR3 loop spans 15 amino acids.

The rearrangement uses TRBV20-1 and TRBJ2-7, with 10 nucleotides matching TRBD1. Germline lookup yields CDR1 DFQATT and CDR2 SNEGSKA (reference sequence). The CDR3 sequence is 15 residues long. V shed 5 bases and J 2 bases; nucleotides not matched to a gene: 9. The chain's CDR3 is CSAPVSTGGPYEQYF. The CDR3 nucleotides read TGCAGTGCTCCAGTCTCGACAGGGGGCCCCTACGAGCAGTACTTC.

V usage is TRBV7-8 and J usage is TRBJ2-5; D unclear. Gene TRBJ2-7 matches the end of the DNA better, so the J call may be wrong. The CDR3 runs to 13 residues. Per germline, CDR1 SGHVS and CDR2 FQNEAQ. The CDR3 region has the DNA TGTGCCAGCAGCTCCAAAGGACGTGGCGAGCAGTACTTC. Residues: CASSSKGRGEQYF.

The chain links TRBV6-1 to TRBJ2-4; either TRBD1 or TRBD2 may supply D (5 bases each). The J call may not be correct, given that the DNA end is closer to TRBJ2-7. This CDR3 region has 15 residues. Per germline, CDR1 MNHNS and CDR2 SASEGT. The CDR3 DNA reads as TGTGCCAGCAGCACCACCGGGACGGTAAACTACGAGCAGTACTTC. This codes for CASSTTGTVNYEQYF.

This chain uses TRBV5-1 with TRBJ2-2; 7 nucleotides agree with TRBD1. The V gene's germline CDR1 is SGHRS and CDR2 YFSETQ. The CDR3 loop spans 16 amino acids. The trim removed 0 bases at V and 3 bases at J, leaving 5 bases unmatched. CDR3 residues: CASSLATGSDTGELFF. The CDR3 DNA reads TGCGCCAGCAGCTTGGCGACAGGGTCAGACACCGGGGAGCTGTTTTTT.

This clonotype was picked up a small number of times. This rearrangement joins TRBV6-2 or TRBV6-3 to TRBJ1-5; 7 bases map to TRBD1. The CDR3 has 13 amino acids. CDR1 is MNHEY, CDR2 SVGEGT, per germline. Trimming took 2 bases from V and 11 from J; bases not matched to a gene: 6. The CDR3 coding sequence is TGTGCCAGCAGTTACGGGGTACAGGGGACCCAGCATTTT. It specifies CASSYGVQGTQHF.

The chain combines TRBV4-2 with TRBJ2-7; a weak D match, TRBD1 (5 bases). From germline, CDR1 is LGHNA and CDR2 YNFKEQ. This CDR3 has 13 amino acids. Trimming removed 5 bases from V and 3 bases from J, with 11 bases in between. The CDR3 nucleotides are TGTGCCAGCAGCGGGGCAGGGCTCTACGAGCAGTACTTC. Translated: CASSGAGLYEQYF.

The CDR3 here is CSVQGIWGYTF. The CDR3 nucleotides read TGCAGCGTCCAGGGTATATGGGGCTACACCTTC. The V and J genes are TRBV29-1 and TRBJ1-2; tentative D call: TRBD1 (5 bases). The V end was cut by 6 bases, the J end by 8 bases, with 13 bases between. The length of the CDR3 is 11 residues. The germline V gene has CDR1 SQVTM and CDR2 ANQGSEA. The full variable domain, in which reference TRBV29-1 and TRBJ1-2 provide the parts outside the CDR3, is SAVISQKPSRDICQRGTSLTIQCQVDSQVTMMFWYRQQPGQSLTLIATANQGSEATYESGFVIDKFPISRPNLTFSTLTVSNMSPEDSSIYLCSVQGIWGYTFGSGTRLTVV.

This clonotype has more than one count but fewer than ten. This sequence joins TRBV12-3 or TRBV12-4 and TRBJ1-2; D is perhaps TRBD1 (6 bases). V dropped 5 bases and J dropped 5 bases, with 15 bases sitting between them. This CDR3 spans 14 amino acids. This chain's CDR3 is CASSPGGSEYGYTF. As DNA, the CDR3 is TGTGCCAGCAGTCCCGGGGGCAGCGAGTATGGCTACACCTTC.

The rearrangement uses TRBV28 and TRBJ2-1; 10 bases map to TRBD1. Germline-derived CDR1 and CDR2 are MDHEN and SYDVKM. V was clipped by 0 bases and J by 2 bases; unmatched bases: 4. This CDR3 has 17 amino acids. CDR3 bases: TGTGCCAGCAGTTTATGGGGGACAGGGGCCCCCTACAATGAGCAGTTCTTC. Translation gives CASSLWGTGAPYNEQFF. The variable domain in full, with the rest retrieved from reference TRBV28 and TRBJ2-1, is DVKVTQSSRYLVKRTGEKVFLECVQDMDHENMFWYRQDPGLGLRLIYFSYDVKMKEKGDIPEGYSVSREKKERFSLILESASTNQTSMYLCASSLWGTGAPYNEQFFGPGTRLTVL.

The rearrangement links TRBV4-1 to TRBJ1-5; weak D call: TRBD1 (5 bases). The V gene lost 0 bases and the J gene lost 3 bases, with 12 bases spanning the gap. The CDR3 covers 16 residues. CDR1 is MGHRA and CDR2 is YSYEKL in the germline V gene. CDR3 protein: CASSQDPGRANQPQHF. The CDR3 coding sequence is TGCGCCAGCAGCCAAGATCCCGGCAGGGCCAATCAGCCCCAGCATTTT.

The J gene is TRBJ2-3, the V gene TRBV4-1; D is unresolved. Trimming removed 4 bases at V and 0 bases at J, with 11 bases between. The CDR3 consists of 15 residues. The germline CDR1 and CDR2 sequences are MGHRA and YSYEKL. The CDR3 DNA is TGCGCCAGCAGCCGCACTCCATCTAGCACAGATACGCAGTATTTT. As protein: CASSRTPSSTDTQYF.

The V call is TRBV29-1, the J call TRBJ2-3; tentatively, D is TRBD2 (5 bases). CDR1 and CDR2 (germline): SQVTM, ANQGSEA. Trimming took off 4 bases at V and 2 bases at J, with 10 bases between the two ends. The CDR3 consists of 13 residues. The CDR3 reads CSVAGLATDTQYF. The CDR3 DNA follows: TGCAGCGTTGCTGGACTGGCCACAGATACGCAGTATTTT.

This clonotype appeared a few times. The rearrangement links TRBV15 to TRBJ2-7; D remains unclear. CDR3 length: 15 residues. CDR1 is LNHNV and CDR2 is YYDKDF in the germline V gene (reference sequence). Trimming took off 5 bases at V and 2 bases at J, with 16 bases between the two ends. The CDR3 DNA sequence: TGTGCCACCAGCCCACGATTAGATCTAGCCTACGAGCAGTACTTC. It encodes CATSPRLDLAYEQYF.

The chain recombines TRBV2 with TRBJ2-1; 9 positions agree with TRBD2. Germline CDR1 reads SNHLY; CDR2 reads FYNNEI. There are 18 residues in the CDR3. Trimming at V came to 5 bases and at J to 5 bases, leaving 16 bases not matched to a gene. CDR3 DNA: TGTGCCAGCAGTTGGATAGCGGGGGATTCCCTGCCTGACAATGAGCAGTTCTTC. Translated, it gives CASSWIAGDSLPDNEQFF.

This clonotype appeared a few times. The CDR3 loop is CASSLGTDPYEQYF. CDR3 nucleotides: TGTGCCAGCAGCCTCGGGACAGATCCCTACGAGCAGTACTTC. V gene TRBV11-2 combines with J gene TRBJ2-4, with TRBD1 matching 7 bases. Near its end, the DNA agrees better with TRBJ2-7, so the J call may be wrong. Germline V gene lookup returns CDR1 SGHAT and CDR2 FQNNGV. The CDR3 sequence is 14 residues long.

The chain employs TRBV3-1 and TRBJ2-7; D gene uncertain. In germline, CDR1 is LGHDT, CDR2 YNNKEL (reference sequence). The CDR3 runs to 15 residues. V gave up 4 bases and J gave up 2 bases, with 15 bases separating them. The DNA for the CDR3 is TGTGCCAGCAGCCCCCGCGCTTACCCCGCCTACGAGCAGTACTTC. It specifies CASSPRAYPAYEQYF.

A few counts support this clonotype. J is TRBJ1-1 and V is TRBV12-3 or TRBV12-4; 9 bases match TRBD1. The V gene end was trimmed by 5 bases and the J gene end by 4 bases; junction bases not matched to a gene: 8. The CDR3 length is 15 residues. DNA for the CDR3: TGTGCCAGCAGTAAGACGGGACAGGGTGGCACTGAAGCTTTCTTT. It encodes CASSKTGQGGTEAFF.

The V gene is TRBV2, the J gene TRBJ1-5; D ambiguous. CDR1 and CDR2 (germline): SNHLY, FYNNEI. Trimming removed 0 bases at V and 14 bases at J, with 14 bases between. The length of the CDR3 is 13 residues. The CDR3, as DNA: TGTGCCAGCAGTGAAGCAAGAGGTGGAGCCGAGCATTTT. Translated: CASSEARGGAEHF. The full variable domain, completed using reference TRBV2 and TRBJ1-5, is EPEVTQTPSHQVTQMGQEVILRCVPISNHLYFYWYRQILGQKVEFLVSFYNNEISEKSEIFDDQFSVERPDGSNFTLKIRSTKLEDSAMYFCASSEARGGAEHFGDGTRLSIL.